The rows below give T cell receptor beta chains drawn from one sample of a study of vaccination effects on CD4 cells after COVID-19. Their cognate antigens are unknown. Sequenced by immunoSEQ multiplex PCR; TCRdb stores in-frame clones only, minus some. Of fewer than 65,000 clones listed, over 70% are singletons. The specimen comprised CD4+ T cells from PBMCs cultured with HCoV-OC43 spike peptides, sampled before COVID-19 vaccination. Receptor source: a human donor who received a COVID-19 vaccine. Both conserved end residues are part of each CDR3. A D gene is named only where the DNA matches it firmly. Size is stated for part of the rows, as once, few or many counts, or as a class when the clone is expanded.

TRBV5-3	NA	NA	TRBJ1-1	TGTGCCAGAAGCTTGGGGGCCCTCGGGACTTTCTTT	CARSLGALGTFF
TRBV5-1	NA	NA	TRBJ2-1	TGCGCCAGCAGCCAGACTGCATCCTACAATGAGCAGTTCTTC	CASSQTASYNEQFF
TRBV18	once	NA	TRBJ2-3	TGTGCCAGCTCACCAAACCGGGACACCTACACAGATACGCAGTATTTT	CASSPNRDTYTDTQYF
TRBV18	NA	NA	TRBJ1-3	TGTGCCAGCTCACCAACGGGGAGCTCTGGAAACACCATATATTTT	CASSPTGSSGNTIYF
TRBV2	NA	NA	TRBJ1-1	TGTGCCAGCAAAAAAGACAGTATGAACACTGAAGCTTTCTTT	CASKKDSMNTEAFF
TRBV24-1	few	NA	TRBJ1-2	TGTGCCACCAGTGATAGGGGGATAAACTATGGCTACACCTTC	CATSDRGINYGYTF
TRBV6-5	NA	NA	TRBJ2-5	TGTGCCACACTCTCAGGGCTCCTAGTGGAGACCCAGTACTTC	CATLSGLLVETQYF
TRBV19	NA	NA	TRBJ2-1	TGTGCCAGTAGTCCTCTGGGCAATAGCGACAATGAGCAGTTCTTC	CASSPLGNSDNEQFF
TRBV7-9	NA	TRBD1	TRBJ1-4	TGTGCCAGCAGCTTGACAGGGGGGACTGAAAAACTGTTTTTT	CASSLTGGTEKLFF
TRBV14	NA	NA	TRBJ1-1	TGTGCCAGCAGCTTAAGAGGGGGGACTGAAGCTTTCTTT	CASSLRGGTEAFF
TRBV6-4	NA	NA	TRBJ2-3	TGTGCCAGCAGTGACTCGAAGATCGACTTAGAAAGCACAGATACGCAGTATTTT	CASSDSKIDLESTDTQYF
TRBV2	once	NA	TRBJ2-6	TGTGCCAGCACTCGAGGGGGTACTGGGGCCAACGTCCTGACTTTC	CASTRGGTGANVLTF
TRBV7-3	few	NA	TRBJ1-1	TGTGCCAGCAGCCCCGCAGGGGAGGGCACTGAAGCTTTCTTT	CASSPAGEGTEAFF
TRBV5-1	NA	NA	TRBJ1-1	TGCGCCAGCAGCCCCGGGACGGTGAACACTGAAGCTTTCTTT	CASSPGTVNTEAFF
TRBV7-2	NA	NA	TRBJ2-2	TGTGCCAGCAGCCCCGAGGGCAGGATCAACACCGGGGAGCTGTTTTTT	CASSPEGRINTGELFF
TRBV19	NA	TRBD1	TRBJ1-5	TGTGCCAGTAGGGACAGGGGAAATCAGCCCCAGCATTTT	CASRDRGNQPQHF
TRBV7-2	NA	TRBD1	TRBJ1-2	TGTGCCAGCAGCTCCAGGACAGGGGGCATTAACTATGGCTACACCTTC	CASSSRTGGINYGYTF
TRBV9	NA	TRBD1	TRBJ2-3	TGTGCCAGCAGCCTTAAGGACAGGGGGTTCACAGATACGCAGTATTTT	CASSLKDRGFTDTQYF
TRBV19	NA	NA	TRBJ2-5	TGTGCCAGTAGACCGGACAGCCAAGAGACCCAGTACTTC	CASRPDSQETQYF
TRBV6-5	NA	NA	TRBJ2-3	TGTGCCAGCAGGCAGGGGGATACGCAGTATTTT	CASRQGDTQYF
TRBV6-5	once	NA	TRBJ1-2	TGTGCCAGCAGTTTTGGACAAATCTATGGCTACACCTTC	CASSFGQIYGYTF
TRBV4-1	NA	TRBD2	TRBJ2-2	TGCGCCAGCAGCCAAGAGGCTAGCGGGGGGGCCGGGGAGCTGTTTTTT	CASSQEASGGAGELFF
TRBV5-6	NA	NA	TRBJ1-1	TGTGCCAGCAGAAGTACAGGGACCGACAGCGAAGCTTTCTTT	CASRSTGTDSEAFF